This T cell receptor beta chain came from a study of blood T cells in healthy people across ages. V was shortened by 6 bases and J by 7 bases, with 19 bases between the two germline ends. Germline lookup yields CDR1 MNHEY and CDR2 SVGAGI. The CDR3 is made up of 14 amino acids. With a J-beta primer mix and a sample-barcoded 5' primer, a second PCR ran roughly 6 to 12 cycles. A single record per CDR3 protein comes from TCRdb applying MiXCR to the 5' RACE reads. The sample yields roughly 800,000 distinct CDR3 sequences, 25% to 30% seen once. This same sample was also taken into another study, of T cells of mothers and their children.

The sample taken for sequencing was blood. The TCR sequence derives from a boy aged 5-17 years in good health. The V gene is TRBV6-5, the J gene TRBJ2-7, with no clear D. CDR3 amino acids: CASRSPRWFGEQYF. Here the CDR3 DNA reads TGTGCCAGCAGAAGCCCCCGGTGGTTTGGGGAGCAGTACTTC.